This T cell receptor (beta chain) was sequenced for a study of blood T cell repertoires in COVID-19. Germline lookup yields CDR1 PRHDT and CDR2 FYEKMQ (reference sequence). The CDR3 consists of 13 residues. Trimming removed 3 bases at V and 6 bases at J, with 12 bases between. The assay was immunoSEQ multiplex PCR, and TCRdb's table has in-frame clones only and misses some. The sample shows roughly 260,000 clones, 75% to 90% of them seen only once. The rearrangement uses TRBV13 and TRBJ2-7; D gene uncertain. The source material was PBMCs or T cells enriched from blood (not recorded which). The receptor's source is a woman younger than 45 with acute COVID-19. As DNA, the CDR3 is TGTGCCAGCAGCTTCGAACTCGCTTTCGAGCAGTACTTC. It translates to CASSFELAFEQYF. The full variable domain, completed using reference TRBV13 and TRBJ2-7, is AAGVIQSPRHLIKEKRETATLKCYPIPRHDTVYWYQQGPGQDPQFLISFYEKMQSDKGSIPDRFSAQQFSDYHSELNMSSLELGDSALYFCASSFELAFEQYFGPGTRLTVT.